This note documents a single T cell receptor beta chain sequence. This sample is drawn from a study of technical replicates of blood from a handful of donors. Germline CDR1 reads MGHRA; CDR2 reads YSYEKL. The CDR3 contains 15 residues. Trimming removed 6 bases from V and 4 bases from J, with 16 bases in between. Data came from immunoSEQ multiplex PCR; TCRdb stores just in-frame clones and leaves some out. The profile shows tens of thousands of clones, 75% to 95% of them singletons. The genes are TRBV4-1 and TRBJ1-5; possibly TRBD1 for D (5 bases). The clonotype comes from a human donor in good health. Some clones in this sample may be carry-over from other donors' samples. The sequenced material came from T cells isolated from PBMCs. CDR3 amino acids: CASSNWGLDNQPQHF. The CDR3 DNA follows: TGCGCCAGCAGTAATTGGGGACTGGATAATCAGCCCCAGCATTTT.